The clone carrying this TCR beta chain was recorded many times. This entry is derived from a study of T cells in Graves' hyperthyroidism and ophthalmopathy. The TCR beta CDR3 regions underwent amplification using RNA transcripts as the source. TCR CDR3 underwent first-round RT-PCR with the HTBI primer set. TCRdb independently ran MiXCR on the multiplex PCR reads; one entry per CDR3 protein. The sample yields around 350,000 distinct CDR3 sequences, approximately 14% seen once. This sequence originates from a woman between 25 and 40 years old with Graves' ophthalmopathy. Sequencing was carried out using blood.

CDR3 loop: CRVHPGGMVGYTF. The DNA of the CDR3 is TGCAGGGTACACCCAGGGGGCATGGTTGGCTACACCTTC. The rearrangement joins TRBV20-1 to TRBJ1-2, with 8 bases that match TRBD1. From germline, CDR1 is DFQATT and CDR2 SNEGSKA (reference sequence). The CDR3 is 13 residues long.